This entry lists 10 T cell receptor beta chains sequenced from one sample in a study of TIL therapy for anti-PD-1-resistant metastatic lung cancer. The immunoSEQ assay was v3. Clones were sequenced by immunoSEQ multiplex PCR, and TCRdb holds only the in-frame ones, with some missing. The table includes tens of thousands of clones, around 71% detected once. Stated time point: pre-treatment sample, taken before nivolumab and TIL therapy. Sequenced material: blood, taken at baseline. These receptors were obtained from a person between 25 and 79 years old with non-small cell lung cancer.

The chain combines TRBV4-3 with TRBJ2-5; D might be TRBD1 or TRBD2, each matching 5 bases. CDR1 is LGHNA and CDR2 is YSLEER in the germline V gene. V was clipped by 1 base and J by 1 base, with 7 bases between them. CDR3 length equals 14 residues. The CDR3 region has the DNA TGCGCCAGCAGCCAAGCCGGGACCCAAGAGACCCAGTACTTC. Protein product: CASSQAGTQETQYF.

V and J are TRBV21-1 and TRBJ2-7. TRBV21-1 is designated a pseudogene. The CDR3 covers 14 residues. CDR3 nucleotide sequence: TGTGCCAGCAGCTCGCAGGCGAGGGGACACGAGCAGTACTTC. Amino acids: CASSSQARGHEQYF.

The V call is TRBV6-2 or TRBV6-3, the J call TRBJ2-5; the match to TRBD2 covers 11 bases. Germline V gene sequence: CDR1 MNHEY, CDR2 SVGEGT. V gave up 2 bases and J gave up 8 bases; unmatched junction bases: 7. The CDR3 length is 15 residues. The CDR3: CASSYPRLAGITQYF. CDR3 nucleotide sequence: TGTGCCAGCAGTTACCCTCGACTAGCGGGGATTACCCAGTACTTC.

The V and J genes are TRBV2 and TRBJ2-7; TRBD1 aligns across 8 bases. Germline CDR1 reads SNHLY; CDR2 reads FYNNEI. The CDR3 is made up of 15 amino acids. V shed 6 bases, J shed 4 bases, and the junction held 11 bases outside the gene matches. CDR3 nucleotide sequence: TGTGCCAGCAGCCTGGGACAGGTAAAAGCGTACGAGCAGTACTTC. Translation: CASSLGQVKAYEQYF.

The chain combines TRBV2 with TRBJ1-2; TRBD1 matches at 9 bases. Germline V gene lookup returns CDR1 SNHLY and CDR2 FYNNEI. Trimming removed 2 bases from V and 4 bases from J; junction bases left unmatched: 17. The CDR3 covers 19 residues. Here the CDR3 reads CASSEYGGQGLFFGYGYTF. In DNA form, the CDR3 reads TGTGCCAGCAGTGAATATGGAGGACAGGGGCTCTTTTTCGGCTATGGCTACACCTTC.

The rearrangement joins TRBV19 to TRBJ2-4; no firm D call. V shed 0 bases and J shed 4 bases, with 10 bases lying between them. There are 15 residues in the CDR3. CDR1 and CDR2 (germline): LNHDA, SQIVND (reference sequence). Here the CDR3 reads CASSIDPDGKNIQYF. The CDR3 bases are TGTGCCAGTAGTATAGACCCGGACGGAAAAAACATTCAGTACTTC. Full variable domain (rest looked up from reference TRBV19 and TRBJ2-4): DGGITQSPKYLFRKEGQNVTLSCEQNLNHDAMYWYRQDPGQGLRLIYYSQIVNDFQKGDIAEGYSVSREKKESFPLTVTSAQKNPTAFYLCASSIDPDGKNIQYFGAGTRLSVL.

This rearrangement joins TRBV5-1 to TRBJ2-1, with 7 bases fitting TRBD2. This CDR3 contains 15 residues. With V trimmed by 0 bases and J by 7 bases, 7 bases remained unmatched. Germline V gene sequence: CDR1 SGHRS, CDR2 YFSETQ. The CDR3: CASSLDPGGANEQFF. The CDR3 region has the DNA TGCGCCAGCAGCTTGGACCCGGGAGGTGCAAATGAGCAGTTCTTC.

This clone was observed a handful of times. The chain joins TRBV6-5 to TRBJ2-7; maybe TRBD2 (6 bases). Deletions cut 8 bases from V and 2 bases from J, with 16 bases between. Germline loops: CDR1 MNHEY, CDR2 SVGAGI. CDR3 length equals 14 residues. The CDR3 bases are TGTGCCAGCTTAAAACTCGGGACTGCCTACGAGCAGTACTTC. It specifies CASLKLGTAYEQYF.

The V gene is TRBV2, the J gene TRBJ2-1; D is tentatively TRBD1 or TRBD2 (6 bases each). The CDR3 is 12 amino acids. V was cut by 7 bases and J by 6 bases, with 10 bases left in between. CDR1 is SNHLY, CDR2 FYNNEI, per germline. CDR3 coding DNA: TGTGCCAGCAAAAAGGGGGGCAATGAGCAGTTCTTC. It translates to CASKKGGNEQFF. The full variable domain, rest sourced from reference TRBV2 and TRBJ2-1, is EPEVTQTPSHQVTQMGQEVILRCVPISNHLYFYWYRQILGQKVEFLVSFYNNEISEKSEIFDDQFSVERPDGSNFTLKIRSTKLEDSAMYFCASKKGGNEQFFGPGTRLTVL.

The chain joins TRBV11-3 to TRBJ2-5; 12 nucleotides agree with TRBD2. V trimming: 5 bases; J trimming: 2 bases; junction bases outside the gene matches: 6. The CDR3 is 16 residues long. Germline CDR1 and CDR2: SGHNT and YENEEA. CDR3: CASSRRTSGVQETQYF. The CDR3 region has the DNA TGTGCCAGCAGCCGAAGGACTAGCGGGGTGCAAGAGACCCAGTACTTC.